The rows below give T cell receptor beta chains drawn from one sample of a study of blood T cell repertoires in COVID-19. Sequenced by immunoSEQ multiplex PCR; TCRdb stores in-frame clones only, minus some. The sample holds under 200,000 clones, 60% to 85% seen once. Sequenced: peripheral blood. All receptors come from a man aged 55 to 70 with acute or convalescent COVID-19. CDR3s include the opening cysteine and the closing phenylalanine or tryptophan. The D gene is left open where the match is weak. Clone size is shown for a subset of rows, as once, few, many or a class of expanded clone.

>NA|few|TRBJ1-2|TRBV19
CASTSQSGGNYGYTF
TGTGCCAGTACCTCGCAATCCGGGGGTAACTATGGCTACACCTTC
>TRBD1|once|TRBJ2-3|TRBV7-2
CASSPELRTGGYADTQYF
TGTGCCAGCAGCCCGGAACTCAGGACAGGGGGTTACGCAGATACGCAGTATTTT
>NA|NA|TRBJ1-2|TRBV3-1/TRBV3-2
CASSQGTDGGYTF
TGTGCCAGCAGCCAAGGTACAGATGGTGGCTACACCTTC
>NA|NA|TRBJ1-1|TRBV29-1
CSVEADTEAFF
TGCAGCGTTGAAGCGGACACTGAAGCTTTCTTT
>TRBD2|NA|TRBJ2-1|TRBV6-6
CASRPGLAPYNEQFF
TGTGCCAGCAGACCGGGACTAGCCCCCTACAATGAGCAGTTCTTC
>TRBD1|NA|TRBJ1-5|TRBV10-3
CAISESGTANQPQHF
TGTGCCATCAGTGAGTCCGGGACAGCGAATCAGCCCCAGCATTTT
>NA|NA|TRBJ1-2|TRBV4-1
CASSQDDRNYGYTF
TGCGCCAGCAGCCAAGATGACAGGAACTATGGCTACACCTTC
>NA|NA|TRBJ1-1|TRBV18
CASSPLQGGHTEAFF
TGTGCCAGCTCACCGTTACAGGGTGGGCACACTGAAGCTTTCTTT
>TRBD2|NA|TRBJ2-5|TRBV9
CASSVVPGGQETQYF
TGTGCCAGCAGCGTAGTTCCCGGGGGGCAAGAGACCCAGTACTTC
>NA|NA|TRBJ1-4|TRBV19
CASSPGYLNEKLFF
TGTGCCAGTAGCCCAGGGTACCTTAATGAAAAACTGTTTTTT
>NA|NA|TRBJ2-5|TRBV7-3
CASSPGGGNQETQYF
TGTGCCAGCAGCCCCGGGGGTGGAAACCAAGAGACCCAGTACTTC
>TRBD1|NA|TRBJ2-2|TRBV30
CALDRGLNTGELFF
TGTGCCTTAGACAGGGGGCTCAACACCGGGGAGCTGTTTTTT
>TRBD1|NA|TRBJ2-2|TRBV7-2
CASSTRYGDRGRDGELFF
TGTGCCAGCAGCACCCGATACGGGGACAGGGGCCGGGACGGGGAGCTGTTTTTT
>NA|NA|TRBJ1-2|TRBV25-1
CASSAFQGNYGYTF
TGTGCCAGCAGTGCCTTCCAGGGGAACTATGGCTACACCTTC
>NA|NA|TRBJ2-2|TRBV4-3
CASSQDVEVELFF
TGCGCCAGCAGCCAAGATGTGGAGGTGGAGCTGTTTTTT
>NA|few|TRBJ1-1|TRBV9
CASSVDRNTEAFF
TGTGCCAGCAGCGTAGACAGGAACACTGAAGCTTTCTTT
>NA|NA|TRBJ1-5|TRBV6-5
CASSYRHGQPQHF
TGTGCCAGCAGTTACAGGCACGGGCAGCCCCAGCATTTT
>NA|NA|TRBJ2-7|TRBV7-2
CASSSTGITTYEQYF
TGTGCCAGCAGCTCCACAGGGATAACCACCTACGAGCAGTACTTC
>NA|few|TRBJ2-1|TRBV7-2
CASSPGGSGVGDEQFF
TGTGCCAGCAGCCCTGGGGGATCGGGGGTCGGGGATGAGCAGTTCTTC
>NA|NA|TRBJ1-2|TRBV4-1
CASRGGPRANYGYTF
TGCGCCAGCAGGGGGGGACCTAGAGCTAACTATGGCTACACCTTC
>TRBD1|NA|TRBJ2-4|TRBV4-2
CASSTLGQGGGNIQYF
TGTGCCAGCAGCACCTTAGGACAGGGAGGTGGAAACATTCAGTACTTC
>NA|NA|TRBJ1-2|TRBV7-9
CASSLAPQNNYGYTF
TGTGCCAGCAGCTTAGCGCCTCAGAACAACTATGGCTACACCTTC
>NA|NA|TRBJ2-7|TRBV19
CASSEGRTSRNEQYF
TGTGCCAGTAGTGAGGGTCGAACGTCCCGTAACGAGCAGTACTTC
>TRBD1|once|TRBJ1-5|TRBV28
CASRPGTGANQPQHF
TGTGCCAGCAGGCCGGGGACAGGGGCGAATCAGCCCCAGCATTTT
>NA|NA|TRBJ1-6|TRBV19
CASSPQGRDSPLHF
TGTGCCAGTAGCCCACAGGGTCGGGATTCACCCCTCCACTTT
>NA|few|TRBJ2-3|TRBV2
CASSGQVPSTDTQYF
TGTGCCAGCAGTGGACAGGTACCTAGCACAGATACGCAGTATTTT
>TRBD1|once|TRBJ2-7|TRBV10-2
CASSTRQGLDRQYF
TGCGCCAGCAGCACCCGACAGGGTTTGGACCGGCAGTACTTC
>NA|NA|TRBJ2-7|TRBV21-1
CASSKDGRGAYEQYF
TGTGCCAGCAGCAAAGATGGGAGGGGGGCCTACGAGCAGTACTTC
>TRBD2|NA|TRBJ2-5|TRBV13
CASSFRGGRETQYF
TGTGCCAGCAGCTTCCGGGGGGGAAGGGAGACCCAGTACTTC
>NA|NA|TRBJ2-7|TRBV4-1
CASSQSMTRGISYEQYF
TGCGCCAGCAGCCAGTCGATGACTCGGGGGATCTCCTACGAGCAGTACTTC
>TRBD1|NA|TRBJ1-1|TRBV6-2/TRBV6-3
CASSFQGGTEAFF
TGTGCCAGCAGTTTTCAGGGGGGCACTGAAGCTTTCTTT
>NA|NA|TRBJ1-3|TRBV6-2/TRBV6-3
CASSYGGGYSGNTIYF
TGTGCCAGCAGTTACGGCGGCGGATACTCTGGAAACACCATATATTTT
>NA|NA|TRBJ1-4|TRBV6-5
CASTWTTPVEKLFF
TGTGCCAGCACCTGGACAACTCCAGTAGAAAAACTGTTTTTT
>NA|NA|TRBJ1-4|TRBV5-1
CASSLGGKYGEKLFF
TGCGCCAGCAGCTTGGGAGGGAAATACGGCGAAAAACTGTTTTTT
>NA|NA|TRBJ1-2|TRBV6-5
CASSQTDNYGYTF
TGTGCCAGCAGCCAGACAGATAACTATGGCTACACCTTC
>TRBD1|NA|TRBJ1-2|TRBV13
CASSLGTGSYGYTF
TGTGCCAGCAGCTTAGGGACAGGGAGCTATGGCTACACCTTC
>TRBD2|NA|TRBJ2-1|TRBV2
CASSRDYGEQFF
TGTGCCAGCAGCCGGGACTACGGTGAGCAGTTCTTC
>NA|NA|TRBJ2-7|TRBV29-1
CSVEVLRTGGTYEQYF
TGCAGCGTTGAAGTTCTGAGGACAGGCGGGACCTACGAGCAGTACTTC
>NA|NA|TRBJ2-1|TRBV11-2
CASSLGQGSQSRDEQFF
TGTGCCAGCAGCTTAGGGCAGGGCAGCCAATCTCGGGATGAGCAGTTCTTC
>NA|once|TRBJ1-3|TRBV5-3
CARSLEESNSGNTIYF
TGTGCCAGAAGTTTGGAAGAGTCCAACTCTGGAAACACCATATATTTT
>TRBD2|NA|TRBJ2-3|TRBV11-2
CASSPGTSVGTDTQYF
TGTGCCAGCAGCCCTGGGACTAGCGTGGGCACAGATACGCAGTATTTT
>TRBD1|NA|TRBJ2-7|TRBV19
CASSRGGRDYEQYF
TGTGCCAGTTCAAGAGGGGGCAGAGACTACGAGCAGTACTTC
>NA|NA|TRBJ2-1|TRBV2
CASKTGGYNEQFF
TGTGCCAGCAAAACCGGGGGATACAATGAGCAGTTCTTC
>NA|NA|TRBJ1-1|TRBV6-6
CASTLAGGGTEAFF
TGTGCCAGCACCCTAGCCGGGGGGGGCACTGAAGCTTTCTTT
>NA|NA|TRBJ2-6|TRBV2
CASSLDSSGANVLTF
TGTGCCAGCAGTTTGGACAGCTCTGGGGCCAACGTCCTGACTTTC
>NA|NA|TRBJ2-5|TRBV21-1
CASSRRGQETQYF
TGTGCCAGCAGCCGGCGGGGCCAAGAGACCCAGTACTTC
>TRBD2|NA|TRBJ2-5|TRBV30
CAWSWRGGLETQYF
TGTGCCTGGAGTTGGCGGGGGGGCCTTGAGACCCAGTACTTC
>TRBD1|NA|TRBJ2-7|TRBV6-5
CASSLRDRIHEQYF
TGTGCCAGCAGCCTCCGGGACAGGATTCACGAGCAGTACTTC
>NA|NA|TRBJ1-2|TRBV3-1/TRBV3-2
CASSPQGYGYTF
TGTGCCAGCAGCCCGCAGGGGTATGGCTACACCTTC
>NA|NA|TRBJ1-6|TRBV3-1/TRBV3-2
CASSQDGEDGINSPLHF
TGTGCCAGCAGCCAAGACGGGGAGGACGGAATAAATTCACCCCTCCACTTT
>TRBD1|few|TRBJ1-1|TRBV30
CAWTGQVNTEAFF
TGTGCCTGGACGGGACAGGTGAACACTGAAGCTTTCTTT
>NA|NA|TRBJ1-4|TRBV15
CATEKTGLNEKLFF
TGTGCCACCGAAAAAACAGGACTAAATGAAAAACTGTTTTTT